A single sample gave rise to the 17 T cell receptor beta chains below, sequenced in a study of T cells in Graves' hyperthyroidism and ophthalmopathy. TCR beta CDR3 regions were amplified from RNA. Researchers ran a first-round RT-PCR on the TCR CDR3 using the HTBI primer set. MiXCR was run by TCRdb on the multiplex PCR reads, yielding one entry per CDR3 protein. The sample includes some 600,000 distinct CDR3 sequences, about 14% of them seen just once. The specimen sequenced was blood. The receptor set was obtained from a woman aged 25-40 years with Graves' hyperthyroidism that later progressed to Graves' ophthalmopathy.

The chain uses TRBV11-2 and TRBJ1-2; TRBD1 matches at 8 bases. Trimming cost V 6 bases and J 8 bases; bases outside gene matches: 8. CDR1 and CDR2 (germline): SGHAT, FQNNGV. The CDR3 loop spans 13 amino acids. The CDR3 protein is CASRSQGAKGYTF. The CDR3 DNA reads as TGTGCCAGCAGAAGCCAGGGGGCTAAAGGCTACACCTTC.

The J gene is TRBJ1-5, the V gene TRBV5-1; D ambiguous. The CDR3 has 15 residues. Germline V gives CDR1 SGHRS, CDR2 YFSETQ. V lost 0 bases and J lost 6, with 13 bases in between. CDR3 nucleotide sequence: TGCGCCAGCAGCTTGGTCGCCGGCAGCCCTCAGCCCCAGCATTTT. This encodes CASSLVAGSPQPQHF.

This clonotype appeared many times. The rearrangement joins TRBV2 to TRBJ1-4; D is perhaps TRBD1 (5 bases). V was pared by 4 bases and J by 3 bases, with 9 bases between. The CDR3 contains 14 residues. Germline values: CDR1 SNHLY, CDR2 FYNNEI. The CDR3 loop reads CASSVAGPNEKLFF. DNA of the CDR3: TGTGCCAGCAGTGTGGCGGGACCTAATGAAAAACTGTTTTTT. The variable domain in full, completed from reference TRBV2 and TRBJ1-4, reads EPEVTQTPSHQVTQMGQEVILRCVPISNHLYFYWYRQILGQKVEFLVSFYNNEISEKSEIFDDQFSVERPDGSNFTLKIRSTKLEDSAMYFCASSVAGPNEKLFFGSGTQLSVL.

Many counts were recorded for this clonotype. This CDR3 is CAISGGSPSTDTQYF. The CDR3 DNA reads TGTGCCATCAGTGGTGGTAGCCCAAGCACAGATACGCAGTATTTT. V is TRBV10-3 and J is TRBJ2-3; D uncertain. Germline V lookup: CDR1 ENHRY, CDR2 SYGVKD. V shed 4 bases and J shed 0 bases, with 11 bases lying between them. The CDR3 is 15 amino acids.

This clonotype was seen repeatedly, ten times or more. The chain joins TRBV28 to TRBJ2-7; the D gene is possibly TRBD1 (6 bases). Trimming shortened V by 3 bases and J by 0 bases, and 12 bases separated the two germline ends. From germline, CDR1 is MDHEN and CDR2 SYDVKM. The CDR3 has 15 residues. CDR3 nucleotide sequence: TGTGCCAGCAGTTTTATCGGACAGAGCTCCTACGAGCAGTACTTC. Residues: CASSFIGQSSYEQYF. The whole variable domain, filled in from reference TRBV28 and TRBJ2-7, reads DVKVTQSSRYLVKRTGEKVFLECVQDMDHENMFWYRQDPGLGLRLIYFSYDVKMKEKGDIPEGYSVSREKKERFSLILESASTNQTSMYLCASSFIGQSSYEQYFGPGTRLTVT.

In this sample, this clonotype turned up many times. V is TRBV6-1 and J is TRBJ2-2; D not resolved. Trimming removed 5 bases from V and 1 base from J, with 5 bases in between. The CDR3 is 13 amino acids. Germline values: CDR1 MNHNS, CDR2 SASEGT. The CDR3 region is CASSPLNTGELFF. DNA of the CDR3: TGTGCCAGCAGTCCTTTGAACACCGGGGAGCTGTTTTTT.

The chain links TRBV18 to TRBJ2-5; D unresolved. The CDR3 spans 12 residues. Per the germline V gene, CDR1 is KGHSH and CDR2 is LQKENI. The V end was cut by 2 bases, the J end by 2 bases, with 3 bases between. The CDR3 is CASSPWQETQYF. As DNA, the CDR3 is TGTGCCAGCTCACCATGGCAAGAGACCCAGTACTTC.

The chain joins TRBV3-1 to TRBJ2-7, with 7 bases fitting TRBD2. V shed 7 bases and J 4 bases; nucleotides not matched to a gene: 10. The CDR3 has 14 residues. CDR1 is LGHDT and CDR2 is YNNKEL in the germline V gene (reference sequence). The CDR3 DNA reads TGTGCCAGCAAGGGCGGGAGTCGTTCGTACGAGCAGTACTTC. It specifies CASKGGSRSYEQYF.

Ten or more counts support this clonotype. DNA for the CDR3: TGTGCCCTAAACACCGGGGAGCTGTTTTTT. Encoded protein: CALNTGELFF. This chain uses TRBV30 with TRBJ2-2; no firm D call. The CDR3 has 10 amino acids. V shed 8 bases and J shed 2 bases, with 3 bases lying between them. Germline CDR1 GTSNPN, CDR2 SVGIG (reference sequence).

The chain uses TRBV28 and TRBJ1-2, with unresolved D. V was pared by 6 bases and J by 4 bases, with 9 bases between. This CDR3 has 12 residues. CDR1 is MDHEN, CDR2 SYDVKM, per germline. The CDR3 is CASSSAPYGYTF. CDR3 in DNA: TGTGCCAGCAGCTCGGCGCCCTATGGCTACACCTTC.

This clonotype was detected ten times or more. V is TRBV6-1 and J is TRBJ2-5; 8 nucleotides align to TRBD1. This CDR3 is 15 amino acids long. CDR1 and CDR2 (germline): MNHNS, SASEGT. The ends lost 5 bases at V and 5 bases at J; junction bases unmatched: 10. The CDR3 loop is CASSISSGGWETQYF. The CDR3 bases are TGTGCCAGCAGTATTTCGTCAGGGGGCTGGGAGACCCAGTACTTC.

This clonotype was observed at least ten times. The rearrangement uses TRBV6-5 and TRBJ2-7; TRBD1 agrees at 12 bases. In germline, CDR1 is MNHEY, CDR2 SVGAGI. CDR3 size: 17 residues. With 2 bases clipped from V and 6 bases from J, the junction kept 11 bases outside the gene matches. The CDR3 spells CASSYGTGGAWAAEQYF. For the CDR3, the DNA is TGTGCCAGCAGTTACGGGACAGGGGGCGCGTGGGCCGCCGAGCAGTACTTC.

This clonotype showed up many times. This sequence joins TRBV12-3 or TRBV12-4 and TRBJ2-2, with 9 nucleotides matching TRBD1. This CDR3 contains 16 residues. The V segment lost 7 bases and the J segment 7 bases; nucleotides outside the gene matches: 13. This chain's CDR3 is CASNTGGPEMGGELFF. DNA of the CDR3: TGTGCCAGCAACACAGGGGGCCCCGAAATGGGCGGGGAGCTGTTTTTT.

There are many counts of this clonotype. The genes are TRBV29-1 and TRBJ2-1; 7 nucleotides match TRBD1. Germline loops: CDR1 SQVTM, CDR2 ANQGSEA. Trimming removed 6 bases from V and 5 bases from J; junction bases left unmatched: 7. CDR3 length: 13 amino acids. CDR3 region: CSVTSTGDNEQFF. The DNA for the CDR3 is TGCAGCGTAACCAGTACAGGGGACAATGAGCAGTTCTTC.

The rearrangement uses TRBV5-1 and TRBJ2-2; TRBD2 is a possible D gene (6 bases). V was shortened by 2 bases and J by 3 bases, with 11 bases between the two germline ends. The CDR3 extends over 15 amino acids. CDR1 and CDR2 from the germline V gene are SGHRS and YFSETQ. In DNA, the CDR3 is TGCGCCAGCAGCTTCCGGGGGTGGCACACCGGGGAGCTGTTTTTT. As protein: CASSFRGWHTGELFF.

The table lists this clonotype with a few counts. This sequence joins TRBV27 and TRBJ2-2; a possible D gene is TRBD2 (6 bases). Germline lookup yields CDR1 MNHEY and CDR2 SMNVEV (reference sequence). Trimming shortened V by 8 bases and J by 4 bases, and 17 bases separated the two germline ends. The CDR3 spans 15 residues. The CDR3 spells CASSPLEAGTGELFF. CDR3 bases: TGTGCCAGCTCCCCCCTGGAAGCGGGCACCGGGGAGCTGTTTTTT.

V usage is TRBV28 and J usage is TRBJ2-7, with D possibly TRBD1 on 6 matching bases. This CDR3 has 14 amino acids. The V end lost 8 bases, the J end lost 1 base, and 15 bases lay between the germline ends. Germline values: CDR1 MDHEN, CDR2 SYDVKM. The CDR3 loop is CASQEQGGSYEQYF. The CDR3 DNA is TGTGCCAGCCAAGAACAGGGTGGTTCCTACGAGCAGTACTTC. The entire variable domain, with the rest obtained from reference TRBV28 and TRBJ2-7, is as follows: DVKVTQSSRYLVKRTGEKVFLECVQDMDHENMFWYRQDPGLGLRLIYFSYDVKMKEKGDIPEGYSVSREKKERFSLILESASTNQTSMYLCASQEQGGSYEQYFGPGTRLTVT.